The source of this T cell receptor (beta chain) is a study of PD-L1 blockade in urothelial cancer. At the level of the study: Patients went on atezolizumab in the mid-2010s, receiving 1,200 mg intravenously every 3 weeks.

The time point denotes: pretreatment peripheral blood. Locally advanced or metastatic urothelial carcinoma was diagnosed in the patients. Samples spanned pretreatment and treatment, with 1 to 8 time points per patient. Study-wide findings and caveats: Pretreatment TCR clonality in blood under the median foretold superior survival.

Per germline, CDR1 GTSNPN and CDR2 SVGIG (reference sequence). V lost 5 bases, J lost 0 bases, and 10 bases lay in between. The CDR3 length is 13 residues. Libraries were prepared by immunoSEQ multiplex PCR; TCRdb keeps only in-frame clonotypes and omits some of them. In the table there are about 95,000 clones, 90% of which are singletons. Turning to this clone: The antigen remains undetermined.

The TCR was taken from a man in his fifties or sixties with urothelial cancer. Specimen: PBMCs, collected around atezolizumab (anti-PD-L1) treatment. The rearrangement joins TRBV30 to TRBJ1-1; D is ambiguous. The CDR3 nucleotides read TGTGCCTGGTCCGGGGATTTGAACACTGAAGCTTTCTTT. It is translated as CAWSGDLNTEAFF.